The subject of this entry is one T cell receptor beta chain. The antigen remains unidentified. A universal primer site came from template switching; cDNA carried unique molecular identifiers. TCRdb re-called the 5' RACE reads with MiXCR, one entry per CDR3 protein. The top ten clones hold 0.44% of a sample with about 530,000 distinct CDR3 sequences, 13% to 15% of them seen once. The CDR3 totals 16 residues. Germline CDR1 SGHRS, CDR2 YFSETQ. J was trimmed by 3 bases and V by 5 bases; bases with no gene match: 7. This entry belongs to a study of identical twins. Study findings and constraints: The study reached conclusions through statistical analysis that was cross-sectional, not following the same donors.

Donors uniformly comprised healthy Caucasians. These data also featured in a second study, about yellow fever vaccine responses in identical twins. That source notes: Reports say the vaccine T cell response in twins looked partly convergent and partly personalized.

This sequence originates from a woman under 30 in good health. What was sequenced was CD4+ T cells sorted from blood. The V gene is TRBV5-1, the J gene TRBJ2-2, with TRBD2 matching 10 bases. In DNA, the CDR3 is TGCGCCAGCAGGCAGCTAGCGGGGGAGTACACCGGGGAGCTGTTTTTT. Translating gives CASRQLAGEYTGELFF.